This T cell receptor (beta chain) was observed in a study of CD8 T cells in ankylosing spondylitis. TCRdb reanalysed the 5' RACE reads using MiXCR and keeps one entry per CDR3 protein. This sample has under 400,000 distinct CDR3 sequences, with roughly 10% found just once. As for this clonotype: Germline is not matched at one junction end, which may reflect a read error.

The CDR3 loop spans 16 amino acids. Germline loops: CDR1 DFQATT, CDR2 SNEGSKA (reference sequence). The sequenced material came from blood, either unsorted or a sorted T cell fraction (not recorded which). This clonotype originated in a female donor with ankylosing spondylitis or in good health (not recorded which). The chain recombines TRBV20-1 with TRBJ2-7, with D perhaps matching TRBD2 (7 bases). CDR3 DNA sequence: TGCTGTGCTAGGGGGGGCCCCCGAGACCCATCGCACGAGCAGTACTTC. Translation gives CCARGGPRDPSHEQYF.